This entry features one T cell receptor beta chain sequence. As yet, its antigen is unknown. Profiled with immunoSEQ multiplex PCR; TCRdb holds only in-frame clones, not every one. The repertoire has about 140,000 clones, around nine tenths of them found once; the top ten carry 3% to 4.5%. The sample originates from a study of T cell responses to AZD1222 COVID-19 vaccine. Study-wide context: Second-dose recipients at about 4 or about 12 weeks were treated as one pooled group. Study-wide points: Among those given AZD1222, only six were seropositive at baseline.

The CDR3 covers 13 residues. The germline V gene has CDR1 MNHEY and CDR2 SVGAGI. Trimming cost V 9 bases and J 7 bases, with 15 bases left between them. The sequenced sample was peripheral blood, obtained on day 0 of AZD1222 vaccination. J is TRBJ1-4 and V is TRBV6-5; D remains ambiguous. This sequence originates from an adult in good health. Here the CDR3 reads CASRGREGEKLFF. The CDR3, as DNA: TGTGCCAGTCGCGGAAGGGAAGGTGAAAAACTGTTTTTT.